This is a list of T cell receptor beta chains from one sample in a study of T cell repertoires in cytomegalovirus infection. These receptors have no known antigen. TCRdb re-derived calls from the reads in MiXCR, one entry per CDR3 protein. This table has 110,000 to 150,000 distinct CDR3 sequences, 32% appearing once. The source material was CD8+ T cells from cultured PBMCs, sampled from culture after CMV antigen stimulation. Receptors originate from a human donor in good health (CMV status not recorded). Some clones in this sample may be carry-over from other donors' samples. CDR3s include the opening cysteine and the closing phenylalanine or tryptophan. The D gene is left open where the match is weak. Clone size is given for some rows only: seen once, a few or many times, or a class if the clone is expanded.

d_gene	v_gene	j_gene	abundance	CDR3aa	CDR3nt
.	TRBV7-6	TRBJ2-7	few	CASSWGALFYEQYF	TGTGCCAGCAGCTGGGGGGCCCTTTTCTACGAGCAGTACTTC
.	TRBV18	TRBJ2-2	.	CASSPRTEVGELFF	TGTGCCAGCTCACCACGTACAGAGGTCGGGGAGCTGTTTTTT
.	TRBV9	TRBJ2-1	.	CASSPRTGKNEQFF	TGTGCCAGCAGCCCGCGAACAGGGAAGAATGAGCAGTTCTTC
TRBD1	TRBV20-1	TRBJ2-3	.	CSAGQGVGGDTQYF	TGCAGTGCAGGACAGGGGGTGGGCGGGGATACGCAGTATTTT
.	TRBV10-3	TRBJ1-4	.	CATGLATNEKLFF	TGTGCCACCGGGCTTGCAACTAATGAAAAACTGTTTTTT
.	TRBV7-6	TRBJ2-3	many	CASSLEGSNTDTQYF	TGTGCCAGCAGCTTAGAGGGCAGTAACACAGATACGCAGTATTTT
.	TRBV7-6	TRBJ2-3	many	CASSLSPGADTQYF	TGTGCCAGCAGCCTAAGTCCCGGTGCAGATACGCAGTATTTT
.	TRBV12-3/TRBV12-4	TRBJ2-7	.	CASSQSWRGRGEQYF	TGTGCCAGCAGTCAGAGCTGGAGGGGACGGGGCGAGCAGTACTTC
TRBD1	TRBV19	TRBJ2-1	.	CASRQGANPYNEQFF	TGTGCCAGTAGACAGGGGGCGAACCCCTACAATGAGCAGTTCTTC
.	TRBV6-6	TRBJ2-2	.	CASSNPGYGGGELFF	TGTGCCAGCAGTAATCCAGGGTATGGTGGCGGGGAGCTGTTTTTT
.	TRBV4-1	TRBJ1-4	.	CASSQWGALEKLFF	TGCGCCAGCAGCCAATGGGGCGCGTTAGAAAAACTGTTTTTT
TRBD1	TRBV12-3/TRBV12-4	TRBJ1-2	few	CASSRGTGVGYTF	TGTGCCAGCAGTCGGGGGACAGGGGTCGGCTACACCTTC
TRBD2	TRBV13	TRBJ2-3	many	CASSPAFGLGEEMSPDTQYF	TGTGCCAGCAGCCCTGCCTTTGGACTAGGGGAAGAGATGTCCCCAGATACGCAGTATTTT
.	TRBV19	TRBJ2-3	many	CATRETRGLDTQYF	TGTGCCACCAGAGAGACTAGAGGGTTGGATACGCAGTATTTT
.	TRBV6-2/TRBV6-3	TRBJ1-1	.	CASSYSAGFNTEAFF	TGTGCCAGCAGTTACTCCGCCGGGTTTAACACTGAAGCTTTCTTT
.	TRBV12-3/TRBV12-4	TRBJ2-7	few	CASSFGLYEQYF	TGTGCCAGCAGTTTCGGACTCTACGAGCAGTACTTC
TRBD1	TRBV7-9	TRBJ2-7	.	CASSGTGGEQYF	TGTGCCAGCAGCGGGACAGGGGGCGAGCAGTACTTC
.	TRBV20-1	TRBJ2-3	.	CSARDLRGTDTQYF	TGCAGTGCTAGAGATCTGCGGGGCACAGATACGCAGTATTTT
.	TRBV6-5	TRBJ2-1	many	CASSYSIGNEQFF	TGTGCCAGCAGTTACTCGATTGGCAATGAGCAGTTCTTC
TRBD1	TRBV2	TRBJ1-2	.	CASSVGPVTGGIDGYTF	TGTGCCAGCAGTGTAGGCCCAGTAACAGGGGGCATCGATGGCTACACCTTC
TRBD2	TRBV13	TRBJ2-3	many	CASSLTSGDITDTQYF	TGTGCCAGCAGCCTGACTAGCGGGGATATCACAGATACGCAGTATTTT
.	TRBV27	TRBJ1-5	.	CASKPAGNQPQHF	TGTGCCAGCAAACCCGCGGGGAATCAGCCCCAGCATTTT
.	TRBV7-9	TRBJ1-1	few	CASSLNALLLTEAFF	TGTGCCAGCAGCTTAAACGCCTTGTTGTTGACTGAAGCTTTCTTT
.	TRBV7-9	TRBJ2-5	many	CASTEGAQETQYF	TGTGCCAGCACGGAGGGGGCTCAAGAGACCCAGTACTTC
.	TRBV12-3/TRBV12-4	TRBJ1-2	.	CASSFNSRVDGYTF	TGTGCCAGCAGTTTTAATTCCAGGGTAGATGGCTACACCTTC
TRBD2	TRBV7-3	TRBJ2-5	.	CASSSKQTSGGGETQYF	TGTGCCAGCAGCTCTAAACAAACTAGCGGGGGGGGAGAGACCCAGTACTTC
.	TRBV12-3/TRBV12-4	TRBJ2-1	many	CASSLTGPINEQFF	TGTGCCAGCAGTTTGACAGGCCCGATCAATGAGCAGTTCTTC
.	TRBV19	TRBJ1-5	.	CASSSDGYNQPQHF	TGTGCCAGTAGCTCCGACGGGTACAATCAGCCCCAGCATTTT
TRBD2	TRBV27	TRBJ2-1	.	CASSSTSGGVNEQFF	TGTGCCAGCAGTTCGACTAGCGGGGGGGTGAATGAGCAGTTCTTC